This T cell receptor (beta chain) came from a study of OX40 agonist ivuxolimab in advanced cancers. Study details: The patients received agonistic anti-OX40 (CD134) antibody ivuxolimab.

Findings and limits, study-wide: The expanded peripheral T cells' antigen specificity was not determined. Some nonresponders additionally presented with little normalized T-cell clonal expansion.

The table came from immunoSEQ multiplex PCR; TCRdb's copy has only in-frame clones and leaves some out. Seen here are over 150,000 clones, under 95% observed once, and the top ten hold about 0.3%. CDR3 size: 13 residues. V was cut by 5 bases and J by 4 bases, with 11 bases left in between. The germline V gene has CDR1 MNHNY and CDR2 SVGAGI (reference sequence). With respect to this clone: Its target is unknown.

The input for sequencing was CD4+ or CD8+ T cells sorted from blood, taken in a trial of the OX40 agonist ivuxolimab. The sequence came from an adult with an advanced solid tumor such as melanoma, head and neck, liver or kidney cancer. This sequence joins TRBV6-6 and TRBJ1-1; D possibly corresponds to TRBD1 (6 bases). The CDR3 sequence: CASSAGEGTEAFF. The DNA for the CDR3 is TGTGCCAGCAGTGCAGGGGAGGGCACTGAAGCTTTCTTT.